This TCR beta chain was recovered during a study of cytomegalovirus exposure and HLA in healthy donors. Study-level background: The approximately 120 validation repertoires, a later analysis reported, used the same platform as the approximately 700 first-cohort repertoires.

Per the germline V gene, CDR1 is MNHEY and CDR2 is SMNVEV (reference sequence). The V and J ends lost 6 bases and 8 bases respectively, with 19 bases between them. This CDR3 comprises 14 residues. Assay used: immunoSEQ multiplex PCR; TCRdb lists only in-frame clones, some missing. This table holds about 73,000 clones, 85% to 95% found once. Findings and caveats of the study: Overall, roughly 150 TCR beta chains were annotated as cytomegalovirus-associated. The finding came from a later analysis; first-cohort TCR clusters tended to co-occur in the roughly 120 validation repertoires. Most TCR sequences were seen very rarely across donors, but some public TCRs occurred in many.

On this clone itself: Its antigen remains unidentified.

The sample was PBMCs. This sequence joins TRBV27 and TRBJ1-2; a weak D match, TRBD1 (6 bases). The sequence came from a man aged 18 to 29 in good health and CMV-seronegative. The CDR3, as DNA: TGTGCCAGCAGCCTAAATGGGGCGGGGGGCGGCTACACCTTC. This gives the protein CASSLNGAGGGYTF.